This TCR beta chain is drawn from a study of T cell responses to AZD1222 COVID-19 vaccine. About the study: The analysis combined second doses at about 4 or about 12 weeks. General observations from the study: Spike as a whole was targeted by vaccine-associated CD4 TCRs, dominant at 160-218 and 743-854.

With regard to this clone: Antigen specificity is unknown.

The V gene's germline CDR1 is SGHAT and CDR2 FQNNGV. The CDR3 is 15 residues long. The V gene end was trimmed by 4 bases and the J gene end by 4 bases; junction bases not matched to a gene: 9. Measured with immunoSEQ multiplex PCR; TCRdb has only the in-frame clones, and not every one. Of about 140,000 clones listed, 80% to 90% are singletons. The material sequenced was peripheral blood, taken on day 0 of AZD1222 vaccination. The clonotype was recovered from an adult in good health. The J gene is TRBJ1-2, the V gene TRBV11-2; 7 positions agree with TRBD1. The CDR3 sequence is CASSSSGTEFYGYTF. The CDR3 DNA sequence: TGTGCCAGCAGCTCATCCGGGACAGAATTCTATGGCTACACCTTC.